The rows below give T cell receptor beta chains drawn from one sample of a study of blood T cell repertoires in COVID-19. The protocol was immunoSEQ multiplex PCR, while the TCRdb copy is restricted to in-frame clones and leaves out a portion. The data show roughly 250,000 clones, 80% to 90% seen once. The sequenced sample was PBMCs or T cells enriched from blood (not recorded which). All receptors come from a woman under 30 who had recovered from COVID-19. The CDR3 runs from the conserved cysteine through the conserved F or W. Fields, in order: V gene, J gene, D gene, clone size, CDR3 protein, CDR3 DNA. The D gene is left open where the match is weak. Clone size appears in some rows only: once, few, many, or a class for an expanded clone.

TRBV6-5	TRBJ1-3	.	.	CASSPDRSSGNTIYF	TGTGCCAGCAGTCCAGACCGGAGCTCTGGAAACACCATATATTTT
TRBV4-1	TRBJ2-5	.	.	CASSRLPRGGLQETQYF	TGCGCCAGCAGCCGACTTCCGAGGGGGGGCCTCCAAGAGACCCAGTACTTC
TRBV5-1	TRBJ1-2	.	.	CASGAGREWGYTF	TGCGCCAGCGGCGCAGGGCGCGAGTGGGGCTACACCTTC
TRBV19	TRBJ1-1	.	.	CASSIPVGGTMNTEAFF	TGTGCCAGTAGTATACCCGTCGGCGGCACCATGAACACTGAAGCTTTCTTT
TRBV5-8	TRBJ1-5	TRBD1	.	CASSLFGRGLGQPQHF	TGTGCCAGCAGCTTGTTCGGCAGGGGGCTTGGACAGCCCCAGCATTTT
TRBV27	TRBJ1-5	.	.	CASSLTGPGQPQHF	TGTGCCAGCAGCTTGACAGGCCCAGGTCAGCCCCAGCATTTT
TRBV6-2/TRBV6-3	TRBJ2-2	.	.	CASSYSRSGELFF	TGTGCCAGCAGTTACTCCCGGAGTGGGGAGCTGTTTTTT
TRBV5-1	TRBJ1-3	.	.	CASSPIFAGNTIYF	TGCGCCAGCAGCCCCATTTTTGCTGGAAACACCATATATTTT
TRBV6-6	TRBJ2-2	.	.	CASSYSGRDTGELFF	TGTGCCAGCAGTTACAGCGGGCGAGACACCGGGGAGCTGTTTTTT
TRBV6-5	TRBJ2-7	TRBD1	.	CASRFRSQGDEQYF	TGTGCCAGCCGATTCCGATCCCAGGGGGACGAGCAGTACTTC
TRBV3-1/TRBV3-2	TRBJ2-2	.	.	CASSRSWGGDAGELFF	TGTGCCAGCAGCCGCAGCTGGGGCGGGGATGCCGGGGAGCTGTTTTTT
TRBV28	TRBJ1-2	.	.	CASSPSYGYTF	TGTGCCAGCAGTCCCAGCTATGGCTACACCTTC
TRBV19	TRBJ1-2	.	.	CASSIEQGFSYGYTF	TGTGCCAGTAGTATAGAACAGGGATTTTCCTATGGCTACACCTTC
TRBV5-1	TRBJ1-6	TRBD1	.	CASSNSTGGSYNSPLHF	TGCGCCAGCAGTAATAGTACAGGGGGCTCCTATAATTCACCCCTCCACTTT
TRBV11-2	TRBJ1-1	.	.	CASSLAGTPEAFF	TGTGCCAGCAGCTTAGCTGGGACACCTGAAGCTTTCTTT
TRBV6-5	TRBJ2-3	.	.	CASSYSRNTDTQYF	TGTGCCAGCAGTTACTCGAGGAACACAGATACGCAGTATTTT
TRBV27	TRBJ1-5	.	.	CASSSSGINQPQHF	TGTGCCAGCAGTTCCTCAGGGATCAATCAGCCCCAGCATTTT
TRBV7-9	TRBJ2-5	.	.	CASSLVPTSKETQYF	TGTGCCAGCAGCTTAGTTCCAACTAGTAAAGAGACCCAGTACTTC
TRBV5-1	TRBJ1-1	TRBD1	few	CASSWGNRGNTEAFF	TGCGCCAGCAGCTGGGGGAACAGGGGGAACACTGAAGCTTTCTTT
TRBV6-5	TRBJ2-7	.	.	CASSPKTGINEQYF	TGTGCCAGCAGCCCAAAGACGGGTATTAACGAGCAGTACTTC
TRBV2	TRBJ1-4	TRBD1	.	CASSFSTGAIF	TGTGCCAGCAGTTTCTCGACAGGGGCAATTTTT
TRBV6-5	TRBJ1-1	.	.	CASSYSAAAEAFF	TGTGCCAGCAGTTACTCAGCGGCAGCCGAAGCTTTCTTT
TRBV11-2	TRBJ1-2	.	few	CASSLGGVYGYTF	TGTGCCAGCAGCTTAGGGGGGGTCTATGGCTACACCTTC
TRBV6-2/TRBV6-3	TRBJ2-3	TRBD1	.	CASSEQGAHTQYF	TGTGCCAGCAGTGAGCAGGGGGCCCATACGCAGTATTTT
TRBV29-1	TRBJ1-5	.	.	CSVGQGRNQPQHF	TGCAGCGTGGGTCAGGGGCGGAATCAGCCCCAGCATTTT
TRBV28	TRBJ2-2	TRBD2	.	CASSPGTSGNTGELFF	TGTGCCAGCAGTCCGGGGACTAGCGGGAACACCGGGGAGCTGTTTTTT
TRBV9	TRBJ1-1	.	.	CASSVGQGRMNTEAFF	TGTGCCAGCAGCGTAGGGCAGGGCCGTATGAACACTGAAGCTTTCTTT
TRBV11-2	TRBJ1-4	.	.	CASSSGNEKLFF	TGTGCCAGCAGCTCGGGGAATGAAAAACTGTTTTTT
TRBV6-2/TRBV6-3	TRBJ2-2	.	.	CASSYVNSVVLSGELFF	TGTGCCAGCAGTTACGTTAATAGTGTGGTACTGTCCGGGGAGCTGTTTTTT
TRBV19	TRBJ2-2	.	many	CASRGPGKNTGELFF	TGTGCCAGTAGGGGGCCCGGCAAGAACACCGGGGAGCTGTTTTTT
TRBV5-1	TRBJ2-7	TRBD1	.	CASSLRGQGASEQYF	TGCGCCAGCAGCTTGCGGGGACAGGGGGCTTCCGAGCAGTACTTC
TRBV21-1	TRBJ1-2	.	.	CASSKGLYFYGYTF	TGTGCCAGCAGCAAAGGACTTTACTTCTATGGCTACACCTTC
TRBV28	TRBJ1-6	.	.	CASKSGNFSYNSPLHF	TGTGCCAGCAAATCCGGGAACTTCTCCTATAATTCACCCCTCCACTTT
TRBV7-9	TRBJ1-6	TRBD1	.	CASSRSGQINSPLHF	TGTGCCAGCAGCCGATCGGGACAGATTAATTCACCCCTCCACTTT
TRBV4-2	TRBJ2-7	TRBD2	.	CASSQERGGALSYEQYF	TGTGCCAGCAGCCAGGAGCGGGGCGGGGCCCTCTCCTACGAGCAGTACTTC
TRBV6-5	TRBJ1-2	.	.	CASSLMDTSNYGYTF	TGTGCCAGCAGTCTCATGGACACGTCTAACTATGGCTACACCTTC
TRBV4-2	TRBJ1-2	.	.	CASSQDLGDNYGYTF	TGTGCCAGCAGCCAAGATTTGGGCGATAACTATGGCTACACCTTC
TRBV18	TRBJ2-2	.	.	CASSPPAGYTGELFF	TGTGCCAGCTCACCACCTGCAGGGTACACCGGGGAGCTGTTTTTT
TRBV6-6	TRBJ2-7	.	.	CASSYDSPEQYF	TGTGCCAGCAGTTACGACAGCCCTGAGCAGTACTTC
TRBV3-1/TRBV3-2	TRBJ2-2	TRBD2	.	CASSYRTPAGGLTGELFF	TGTGCCAGCAGCTACCGGACTCCAGCGGGGGGCCTCACCGGGGAGCTGTTTTTT
TRBV5-1	TRBJ1-1	.	.	CASSLGQRNTEAFF	TGCGCCAGCAGCTTGGGACAGCGGAACACTGAAGCTTTCTTT
TRBV7-9	TRBJ1-2	.	.	CATADGPNYGYTF	TGTGCCACCGCAGATGGTCCTAACTATGGCTACACCTTC
TRBV2	TRBJ2-3	TRBD2	.	CASSAASGGIDTQYF	TGTGCCAGCTCGGCGGCTAGCGGGGGGATCGATACGCAGTATTTT
TRBV5-1	TRBJ1-6	TRBD1	once	CASNPGDRVEVSPLHF	TGCGCCAGCAACCCCGGTGACAGGGTTGAAGTATCACCCCTCCACTTT
TRBV3-1/TRBV3-2	TRBJ2-7	.	.	CASSQGQGGNYEQYF	TGTGCCAGCAGCCAAGGACAAGGTGGAAACTACGAGCAGTACTTC
TRBV28	TRBJ1-5	.	.	CASSPTGQPQHF	TGTGCCAGCAGTCCCACAGGCCAGCCCCAGCATTTT
TRBV18	TRBJ2-2	.	.	CASSPPEQGLGELFF	TGTGCCAGCTCACCACCGGAACAGGGTTTAGGGGAGCTGTTTTTT
TRBV3-1/TRBV3-2	TRBJ2-5	TRBD2	.	CASSQDGTQAGAPQETQYF	TGTGCCAGCAGCCAAGATGGGACCCAAGCGGGGGCCCCACAAGAGACCCAGTACTTC
TRBV28	TRBJ2-7	.	.	CASRRGLNLLWEQYF	TGTGCCAGCCGCCGGGGACTTAACCTCCTATGGGAGCAGTACTTC
TRBV3-1/TRBV3-2	TRBJ2-5	TRBD1	.	CASSWGQQETQYF	TGTGCCAGCAGCTGGGGACAGCAAGAGACCCAGTACTTC
TRBV3-1/TRBV3-2	TRBJ2-7	TRBD2	once	CASSQEIAGGPPDEQYF	TGTGCCAGCAGCCAAGAGATAGCGGGGGGACCTCCCGACGAGCAGTACTTC
TRBV9	TRBJ2-3	.	.	CASSVTGYSTDTQYF	TGTGCCAGCAGCGTGACGGGGTATAGCACAGATACGCAGTATTTT
TRBV19	TRBJ1-2	TRBD1	.	CASRPGQGWYGYTF	TGTGCCAGTAGGCCGGGACAGGGTTGGTATGGCTACACCTTC
TRBV9	TRBJ1-2	TRBD1	.	CASSPLAGGQRGYTF	TGTGCCAGCAGCCCCCTGGCCGGGGGACAGAGAGGCTACACCTTC
TRBV2	TRBJ1-2	.	.	CASSEDELLMRDGYTF	TGTGCCAGCAGTGAAGATGAACTTTTGATGCGGGATGGCTACACCTTC
TRBV10-2	TRBJ1-1	.	.	CASSEGRDTEAFF	TGCGCCAGCAGTGAAGGGCGGGACACTGAAGCTTTCTTT
TRBV25-1	TRBJ1-3	.	.	CASSELSGWGNTIYF	TGTGCCAGCAGTGAATTATCGGGGTGGGGAAACACCATATATTTT
TRBV5-1	TRBJ2-2	.	.	CASSLVARVGTGELFF	TGCGCCAGCAGCTTGGTAGCCAGGGTTGGCACCGGGGAGCTGTTTTTT
TRBV20-1	TRBJ2-1	.	once	CSASGGETYNEQFF	TGCAGTGCTAGTGGCGGGGAGACCTACAATGAGCAGTTCTTC
TRBV7-9	TRBJ1-3	TRBD1	.	CASSPGQGLDGNTIYF	TGTGCCAGCAGCCCCGGACAGGGGCTGGATGGAAACACCATATATTTT